The clone carrying this TCR beta chain has just one count. In germline, CDR1 is GTSNPN, CDR2 SVGIG (reference sequence). CDR3 length: 14 residues. The V gene end was trimmed by 3 bases and the J gene end by 5 bases; junction bases not matched to a gene: 3. As originally analysed: How many nucleated cells were present was estimated from reference gene primer amplification. Profiled with immunoSEQ multiplex PCR; TCRdb holds only in-frame clones, not every one. V and J calls and clone size follow that table, whereas D and trimming were derived from the DNA. Of around 270,000 clones in the sample, more than 85% were seen once. Recruited during active infection, patients (from Seattle) were subsequently followed longitudinally. This specimen comes from a study of blood T cell repertoires in COVID-19. About the study: Material from acute and convalescent COVID-19 was sourced from the United States, Italy and Spain. PBMCs, B-cell-depleted T cells, or T cells provided the cDNA or gDNA that made up the material.

The sequence was obtained from a woman aged 55-70 years with COVID-19, enrolled during active disease. This chain connects TRBV30 to TRBJ2-1; 11 bases line up with TRBD2. Material for sequencing was peripheral blood. The CDR3 region is CAWRGLAANNEQFF. The CDR3 DNA follows: TGTGCCTGGAGGGGACTAGCGGCAAACAATGAGCAGTTCTTC.